This TCR beta chain is from a study of blood T cell repertoires in COVID-19 (dated by TCRdb to 2018 to 2021). Background on the whole study: Samples covering the acute and convalescent phases of COVID-19 were provided by collaborators in the United States, Italy and Spain. The prospective study material was composed of cDNA or gDNA derived from T cells, B-cell-depleted T cells, or PBMCs. The samples were drawn from the first 160 participants of the ongoing ImmuneRACE study and from 950 to 1,500 subjects provided by 6 global collaborators. Where available, HLA class I and class II types were taken from metadata supplied by the sample provider and were not determined by assay-based typing. A de-identified subject ID, COVID-19 status, age in years and sex were almost always included in the sample metadata. The repertoires were released in a freely available public database meant as a resource for research on the immune response to SARS-CoV-2. Deeply sampled blood TCRbeta repertoires from subjects exposed to, actively infected with, or recovered from COVID-19 were included in the dataset. What the authors observed across the whole study: Clinical and demographic metadata were provided uncurated, with the amount varying by source and participant.

This clone was recorded once. Which antigen it targets is not known. No qualities accompany the bases; no much larger clone lies one base away. TCRbeta CDR3 regions were amplified from genomic DNA using the immunoSEQ Assay, a bias-controlled multiplex PCR. For the original study's pipeline: Nucleated cell counts per sample were estimated from amplification of reference gene primers within the assay. To quantify the absolute abundance of each unique TCRbeta CDR3 rearrangement, sequence reads were collapsed and filtered. Productive Simpson clonality was computed per sample as the square root of Simpson's diversity index over productive rearrangements. The table comes from immuneACCESS by way of TCRdb, which keeps in-frame sequences with V and J called. Part of the clones is missing from these tables; in studies checked, under half for an unresolved V gene and the rest for unknown reasons. V and J calls and clone size are given by that table; D and trimming were obtained from the DNA. For this sample there are hundreds of thousands of clones; over 70% appear just once. The ten largest account for roughly 5% of the sample.

The collaborating institutions used their own protocols to collect whole blood in K2EDTA tubes. Collaborator samples were shipped for TCRbeta analysis as frozen whole blood, isolated PBMCs, or DNA extracted from either sample type. The sample comprised peripheral blood. The clonotype originates from a man at least 80 years old with acute or convalescent COVID-19.

Here the CDR3 is given as CASNPSGVVYNEQFF. The base sequence is TGTGCCAGCAACCCCTCGGGGGTCGTTTACAATGAGCAGTTCTTC. Recombination linked TRBV28 to TRBJ2-1; the best D guess is TRBD2, with 6 bases matching. The junction carries 17 bases between V and J, which are trimmed by 7 bases and 4 bases respectively. The CDR3, cysteine through phenylalanine, is 15 amino acids long. Only the CDR3 DNA stays, 45 bases, in frame from base 1. CDR1 MDHEN and CDR2 SYDVKM are derived from the germline V gene.